The 3 T cell receptor beta chains below were found in one sample sequenced in a study of cytomegalovirus exposure and HLA in healthy donors. The PCR made use of 60 Vbeta and 13 Jbeta primers. Only in-frame clones appear in the TCRdb table, and some are missing; sequencing was by immunoSEQ multiplex PCR. The sample lists roughly 150,000 clones, 70% to 90% seen once, with more than 4% in the top ten. Input material: PBMCs. The source of these receptors is a middle-aged woman in good health and CMV-seropositive.

The rearrangement links TRBV18 to TRBJ2-5; 8 bases line up with TRBD1. From germline, CDR1 is KGHSH and CDR2 LQKENI. V lost 3 bases, J lost 5 bases, and 5 bases stayed unmatched. The CDR3 covers 14 residues. For the CDR3, the DNA is TGTGCCAGCTCACCCCTGGACAGGGCGGAGACCCAGTACTTC. Its translation is CASSPLDRAETQYF.

The chain links TRBV7-8 to TRBJ2-7, with no clear D. Trimming removed 2 bases at V and 1 base at J, with 9 bases between. The CDR3 is made up of 14 amino acids. The germline gives CDR1 SGHVS, CDR2 FQNEAQ. The CDR3 region is CASSLSLASYEQYF. The CDR3 DNA reads as TGTGCCAGCAGCTTATCTTTAGCTTCCTACGAGCAGTACTTC.

The chain joins TRBV6-1 to TRBJ1-1, with D possibly being TRBD1 (5 bases). V lost 1 base, J lost 2 bases, and 8 bases lay in between. This CDR3 is 14 amino acids long. Germline CDR1 reads MNHNS; CDR2 reads SASEGT. The CDR3 spells CASSEGQLNTEAFF. In DNA, the CDR3 is TGTGCCAGCAGTGAAGGACAGCTAAACACTGAAGCTTTCTTT.